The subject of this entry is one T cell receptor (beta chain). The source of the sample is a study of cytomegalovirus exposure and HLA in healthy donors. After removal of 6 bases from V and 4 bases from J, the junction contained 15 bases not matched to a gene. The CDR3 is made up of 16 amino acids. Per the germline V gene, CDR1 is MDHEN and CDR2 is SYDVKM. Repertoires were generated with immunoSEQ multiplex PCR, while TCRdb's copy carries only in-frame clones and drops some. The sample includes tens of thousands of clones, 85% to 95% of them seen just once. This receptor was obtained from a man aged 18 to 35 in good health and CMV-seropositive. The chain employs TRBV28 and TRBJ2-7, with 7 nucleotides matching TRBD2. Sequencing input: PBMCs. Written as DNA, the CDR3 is TGTGCCAGCAGGCCTATTAACCGGGACTACGGGTACGAGCAGTACTTC. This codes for CASRPINRDYGYEQYF.